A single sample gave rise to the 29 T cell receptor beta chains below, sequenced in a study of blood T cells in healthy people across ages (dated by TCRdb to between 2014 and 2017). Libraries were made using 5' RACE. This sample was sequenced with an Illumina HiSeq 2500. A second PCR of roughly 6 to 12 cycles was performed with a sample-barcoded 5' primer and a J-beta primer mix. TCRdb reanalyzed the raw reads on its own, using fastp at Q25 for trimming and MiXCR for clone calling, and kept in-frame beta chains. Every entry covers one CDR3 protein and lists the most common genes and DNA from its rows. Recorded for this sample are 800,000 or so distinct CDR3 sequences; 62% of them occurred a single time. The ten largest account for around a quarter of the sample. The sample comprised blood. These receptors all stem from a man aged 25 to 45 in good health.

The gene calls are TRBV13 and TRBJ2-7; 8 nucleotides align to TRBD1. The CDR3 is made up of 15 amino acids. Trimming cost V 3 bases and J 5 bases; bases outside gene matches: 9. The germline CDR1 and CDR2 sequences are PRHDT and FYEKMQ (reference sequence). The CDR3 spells CASSFRGTGSHEQYF. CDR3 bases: TGTGCCAGCAGCTTTAGGGGGACAGGTTCACACGAGCAGTACTTC.

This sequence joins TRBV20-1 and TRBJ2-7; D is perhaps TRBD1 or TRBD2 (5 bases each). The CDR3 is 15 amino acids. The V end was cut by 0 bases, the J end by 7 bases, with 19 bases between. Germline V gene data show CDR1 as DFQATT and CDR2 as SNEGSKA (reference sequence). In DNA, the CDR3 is TGCAGTGCTAGAGATTGGCAGGGAGCCGGCAATGAGCAGTACTTC. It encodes CSARDWQGAGNEQYF.

The CDR3 coding sequence is TGTGCCAGCAGCCCGATTCCGGGACAGAAATATGGCTACACCTTC. Translating gives CASSPIPGQKYGYTF. The chain carries TRBV3-1 and TRBJ1-2, with TRBD1 matching over 7 bases. The ends lost 4 bases at V and 5 bases at J; junction bases unmatched: 10. This CDR3 comprises 15 residues. CDR1 is LGHDT, CDR2 YNNKEL, per germline (reference sequence).

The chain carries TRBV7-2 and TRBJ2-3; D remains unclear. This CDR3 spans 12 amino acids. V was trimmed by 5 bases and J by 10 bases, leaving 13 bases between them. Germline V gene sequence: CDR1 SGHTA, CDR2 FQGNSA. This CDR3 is CASSPLRGAQYF. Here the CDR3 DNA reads TGTGCCAGCAGCCCTCTTCGTGGTGCGCAGTATTTT.

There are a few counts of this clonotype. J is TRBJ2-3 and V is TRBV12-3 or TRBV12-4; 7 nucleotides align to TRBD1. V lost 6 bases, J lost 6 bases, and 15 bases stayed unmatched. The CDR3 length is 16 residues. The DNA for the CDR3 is TGTGCCAGCAGGGTACAGGGGATCTCCGGGGCGGATACGCAGTATTTT. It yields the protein CASRVQGISGADTQYF.

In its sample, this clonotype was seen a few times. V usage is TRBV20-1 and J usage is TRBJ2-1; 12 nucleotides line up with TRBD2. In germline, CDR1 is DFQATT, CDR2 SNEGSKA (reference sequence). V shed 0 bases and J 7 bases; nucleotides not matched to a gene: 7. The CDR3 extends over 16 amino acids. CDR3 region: CSARDSSGGAKNEQFF. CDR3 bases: TGCAGTGCTAGAGATTCTAGCGGGGGGGCCAAGAATGAGCAGTTCTTC.

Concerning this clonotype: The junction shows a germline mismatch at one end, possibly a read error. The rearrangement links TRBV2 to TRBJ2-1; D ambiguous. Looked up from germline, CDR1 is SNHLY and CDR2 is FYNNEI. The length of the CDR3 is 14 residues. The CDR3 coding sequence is TGCGCCAGCAGTGAAGCGCTCCGATCACAGACCCAGTTCTTC. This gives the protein CASSEALRSQTQFF.

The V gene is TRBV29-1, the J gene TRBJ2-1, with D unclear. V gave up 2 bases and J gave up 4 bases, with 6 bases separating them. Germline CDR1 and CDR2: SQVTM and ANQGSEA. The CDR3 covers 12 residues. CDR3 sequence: CSVERSYNEQFF. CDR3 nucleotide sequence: TGCAGCGTTGAACGTAGTTACAATGAGCAGTTCTTC.

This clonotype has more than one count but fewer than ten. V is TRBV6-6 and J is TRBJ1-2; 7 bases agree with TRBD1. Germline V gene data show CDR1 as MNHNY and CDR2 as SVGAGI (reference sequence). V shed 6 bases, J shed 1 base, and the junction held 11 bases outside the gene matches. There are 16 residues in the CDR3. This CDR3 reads CASRTDRVPLNYGYTF. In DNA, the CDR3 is TGTGCCAGCAGGACCGACAGGGTACCGCTTAACTATGGCTACACCTTC.

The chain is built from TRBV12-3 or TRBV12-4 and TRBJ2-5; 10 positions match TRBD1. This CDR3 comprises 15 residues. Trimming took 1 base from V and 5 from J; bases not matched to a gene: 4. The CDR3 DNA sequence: TGTGCCAGCAGTTTAGTTCCGGGACAGGGGGAGACCCAGTACTTC. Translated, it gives CASSLVPGQGETQYF.

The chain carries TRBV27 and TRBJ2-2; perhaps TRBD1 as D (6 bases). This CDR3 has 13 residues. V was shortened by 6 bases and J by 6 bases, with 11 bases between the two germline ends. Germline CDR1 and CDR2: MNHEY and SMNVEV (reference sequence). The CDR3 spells CASSLNRAGELFF. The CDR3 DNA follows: TGTGCCAGCAGCCTCAACAGGGCCGGGGAGCTGTTTTTT.

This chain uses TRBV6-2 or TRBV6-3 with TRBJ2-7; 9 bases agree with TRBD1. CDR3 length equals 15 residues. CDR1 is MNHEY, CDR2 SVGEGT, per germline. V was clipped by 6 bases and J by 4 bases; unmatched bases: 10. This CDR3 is CASRGQGRSLYEQYF. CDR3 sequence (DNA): TGTGCCAGCAGGGGACAGGGAAGGTCACTGTACGAGCAGTACTTC.

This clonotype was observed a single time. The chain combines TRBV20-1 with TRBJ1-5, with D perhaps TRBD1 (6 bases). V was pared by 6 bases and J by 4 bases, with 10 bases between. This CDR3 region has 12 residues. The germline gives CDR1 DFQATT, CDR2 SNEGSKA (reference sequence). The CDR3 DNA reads TGCAGTGCCAAGAGGGGGAATCAGCCCCAGCATTTT. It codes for CSAKRGNQPQHF.

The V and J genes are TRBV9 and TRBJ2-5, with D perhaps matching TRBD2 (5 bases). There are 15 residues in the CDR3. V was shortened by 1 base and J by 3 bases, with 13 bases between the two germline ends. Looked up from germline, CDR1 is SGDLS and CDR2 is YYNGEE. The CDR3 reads CASSVTRDMKETQYF. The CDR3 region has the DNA TGTGCCAGCAGCGTAACCCGGGATATGAAAGAGACCCAGTACTTC.

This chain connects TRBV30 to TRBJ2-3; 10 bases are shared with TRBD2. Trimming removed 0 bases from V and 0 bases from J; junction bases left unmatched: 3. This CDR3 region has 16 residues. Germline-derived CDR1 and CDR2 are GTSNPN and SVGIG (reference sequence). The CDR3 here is CAWSVLAGTSTDTQYF. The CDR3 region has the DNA TGTGCCTGGAGTGTACTAGCGGGGACTAGCACAGATACGCAGTATTTT.

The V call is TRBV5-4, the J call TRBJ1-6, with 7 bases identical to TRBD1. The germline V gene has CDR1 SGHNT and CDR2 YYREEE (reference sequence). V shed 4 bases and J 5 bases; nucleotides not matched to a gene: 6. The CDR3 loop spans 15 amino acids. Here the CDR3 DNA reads TGTGCCAGCAGCGTCGGGACAGTTAATAATTCACCCCTCCACTTT. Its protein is CASSVGTVNNSPLHF.

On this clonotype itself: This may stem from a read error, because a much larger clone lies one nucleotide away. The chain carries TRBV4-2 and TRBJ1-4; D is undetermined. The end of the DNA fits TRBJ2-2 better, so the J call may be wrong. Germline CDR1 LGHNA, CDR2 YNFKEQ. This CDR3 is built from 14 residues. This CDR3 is CASSQEWATGELFF. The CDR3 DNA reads TGTGCCAGCAGCCAAGAGTGGGCAACCGGGGAGCTGTTTTTT.

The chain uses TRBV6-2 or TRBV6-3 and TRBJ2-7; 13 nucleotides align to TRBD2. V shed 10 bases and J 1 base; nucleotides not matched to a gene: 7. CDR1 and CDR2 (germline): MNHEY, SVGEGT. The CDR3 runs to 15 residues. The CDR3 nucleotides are TGTGCCACCTTTGGACTAGCGGGGGATTCCTACGAGCAGTACTTC. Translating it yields CATFGLAGDSYEQYF.

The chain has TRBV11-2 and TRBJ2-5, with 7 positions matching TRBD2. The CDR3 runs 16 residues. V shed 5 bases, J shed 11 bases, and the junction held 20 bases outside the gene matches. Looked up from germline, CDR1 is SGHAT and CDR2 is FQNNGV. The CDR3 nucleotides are TGTGCCAGCAGCGCGACTACGCGGGGGTTAAACAATGAGCAGTACTTC. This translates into CASSATTRGLNNEQYF. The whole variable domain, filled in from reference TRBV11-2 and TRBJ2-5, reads EAGVAQSPRYKIIEKRQSVAFWCNPISGHATLYWYQQILGQGPKLLIQFQNNGVVDDSQLPKDRFSAERLKGVDSTLKIQPAKLEDSAVYLCASSATTRGLNNEQYFGPGTRLLVL.

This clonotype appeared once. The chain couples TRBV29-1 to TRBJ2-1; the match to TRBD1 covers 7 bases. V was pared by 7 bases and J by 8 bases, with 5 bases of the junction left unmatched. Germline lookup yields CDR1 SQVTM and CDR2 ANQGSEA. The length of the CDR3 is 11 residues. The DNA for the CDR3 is TGCAGCGCCTCAGACAGGGATGAGCAGTTCTTC. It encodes CSASDRDEQFF.

In DNA, the CDR3 is TGTGCCAGCAGTGAGAGGGGGACAGGGCCCGGACAAGGGCTGTTTTTT. This encodes CASSERGTGPGQGLFF. The chain joins TRBV2 to TRBJ1-4; 9 nucleotides agree with TRBD1. The CDR3 runs 16 residues. Trimming cost V 3 bases and J 14 bases; bases outside gene matches: 16. From germline, CDR1 is SNHLY and CDR2 FYNNEI.

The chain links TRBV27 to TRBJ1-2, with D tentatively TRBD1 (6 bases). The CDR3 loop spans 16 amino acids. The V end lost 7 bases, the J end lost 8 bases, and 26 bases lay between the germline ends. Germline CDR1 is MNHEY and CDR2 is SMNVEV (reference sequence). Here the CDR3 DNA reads TGTGCCAGCAAAATTAGGGGGGGCCAATCGTCTAGGGGCTACACCTTC. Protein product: CASKIRGGQSSRGYTF.

Written as DNA, the CDR3 is TGTGCCAGCAGTCGGACAGGATCGGATGAAAAACTGTTTTTT. It is translated as CASSRTGSDEKLFF. The V call is TRBV6-5, the J call TRBJ1-4, with 7 nucleotides matching TRBD1. The CDR3 runs 14 residues. The V segment lost 5 bases and the J segment 6 bases; nucleotides outside the gene matches: 6. Germline CDR1 is MNHEY and CDR2 is SVGAGI.

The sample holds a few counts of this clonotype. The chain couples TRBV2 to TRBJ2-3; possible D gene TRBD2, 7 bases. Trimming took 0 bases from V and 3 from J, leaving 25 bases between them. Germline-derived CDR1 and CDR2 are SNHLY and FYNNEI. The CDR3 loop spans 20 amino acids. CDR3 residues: CASSEALVRGLQGLTDTQYF. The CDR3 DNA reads TGTGCCAGCAGTGAAGCTCTGGTGCGGGGGCTACAGGGCCTAACAGATACGCAGTATTTT.

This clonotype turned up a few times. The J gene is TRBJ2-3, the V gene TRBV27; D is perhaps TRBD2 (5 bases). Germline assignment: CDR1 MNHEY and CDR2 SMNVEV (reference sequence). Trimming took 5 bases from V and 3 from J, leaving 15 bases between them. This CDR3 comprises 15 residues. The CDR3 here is CASSPRHPGTDTQYF. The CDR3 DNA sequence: TGTGCCAGCAGTCCCCGGCATCCGGGGACAGATACGCAGTATTTT.

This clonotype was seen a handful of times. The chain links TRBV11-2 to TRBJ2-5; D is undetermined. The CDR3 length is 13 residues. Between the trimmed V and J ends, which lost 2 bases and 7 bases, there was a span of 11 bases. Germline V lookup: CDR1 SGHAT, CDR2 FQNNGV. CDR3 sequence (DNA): TGTGCCAGCAGCTTACATTCCCTCGGGACCCAGTACTTC. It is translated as CASSLHSLGTQYF.

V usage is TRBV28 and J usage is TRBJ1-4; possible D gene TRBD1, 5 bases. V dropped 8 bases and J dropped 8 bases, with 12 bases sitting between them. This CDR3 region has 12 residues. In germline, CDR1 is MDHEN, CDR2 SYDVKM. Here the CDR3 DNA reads TGTGCCAGCCGGGACCTTGGCGAAAAACTGTTTTTT. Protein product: CASRDLGEKLFF.

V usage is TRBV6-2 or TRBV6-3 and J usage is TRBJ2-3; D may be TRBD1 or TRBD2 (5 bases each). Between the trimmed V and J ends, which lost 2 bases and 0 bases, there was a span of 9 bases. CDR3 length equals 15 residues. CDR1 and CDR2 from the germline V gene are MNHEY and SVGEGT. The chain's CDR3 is CASSYRDPSTDTQYF. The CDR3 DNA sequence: TGTGCCAGCAGTTACCGGGACCCCAGCACAGATACGCAGTATTTT.

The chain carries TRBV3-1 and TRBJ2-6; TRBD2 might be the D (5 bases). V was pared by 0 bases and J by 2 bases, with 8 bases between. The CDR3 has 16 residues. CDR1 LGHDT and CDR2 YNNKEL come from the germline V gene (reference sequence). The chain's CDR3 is CASSQDPGTGANVLTF. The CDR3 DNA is TGTGCCAGCAGCCAAGACCCGGGGACTGGGGCCAACGTCCTGACTTTC.